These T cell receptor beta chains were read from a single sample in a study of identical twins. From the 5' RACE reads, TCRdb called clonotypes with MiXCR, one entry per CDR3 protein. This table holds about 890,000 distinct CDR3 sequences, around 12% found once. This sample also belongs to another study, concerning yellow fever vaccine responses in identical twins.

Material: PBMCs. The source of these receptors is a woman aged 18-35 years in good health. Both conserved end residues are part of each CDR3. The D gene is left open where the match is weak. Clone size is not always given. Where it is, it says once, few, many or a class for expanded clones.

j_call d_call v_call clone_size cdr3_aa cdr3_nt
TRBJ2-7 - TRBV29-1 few CSVRQVYEQYF TGCAGCGTTAGACAGGTCTACGAGCAGTACTTC
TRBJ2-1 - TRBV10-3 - CASTRGAAPYNEQFF TGTGCCTCGACCCGAGGGGCGGCCCCCTACAATGAGCAGTTCTTC
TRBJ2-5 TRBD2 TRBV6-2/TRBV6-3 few CASSPGLNQETQYF TGTGCCAGCAGTCCGGGACTAAACCAAGAGACCCAGTACTTC
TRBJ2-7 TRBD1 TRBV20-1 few CSARDLGQGTYEQYF TGCAGTGCTAGAGATCTAGGACAGGGGACCTACGAGCAGTACTTC
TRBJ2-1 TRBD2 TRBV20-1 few CSARPMDEAGADEQFF TGCAGTGCTAGACCCATGGACGAAGCGGGGGCGGATGAGCAGTTCTTC
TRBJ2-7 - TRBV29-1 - CSVRQAFNSYEQYF TGCAGCGTTCGACAGGCCTTTAACTCCTACGAGCAGTACTTC
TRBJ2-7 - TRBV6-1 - CAAGWGVDYEQYF TGTGCCGCAGGATGGGGAGTGGACTACGAGCAGTACTTC
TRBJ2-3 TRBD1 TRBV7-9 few CASSSLDRSTDTQYF TGTGCCAGCAGCTCACTGGACAGGAGCACAGATACGCAGTATTTT
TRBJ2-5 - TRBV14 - CASSPGGKTQYF TGTGCCAGCAGCCCAGGGGGGAAGACCCAGTACTTC
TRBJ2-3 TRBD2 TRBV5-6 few CASSLEGLAGSGTQYF TGTGCCAGCAGCTTGGAGGGGCTAGCGGGCTCCGGTACGCAGTATTTT
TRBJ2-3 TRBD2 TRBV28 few CASRVLAGLWDTQYF TGTGCCAGCAGGGTACTAGCGGGGCTCTGGGATACGCAGTATTTT
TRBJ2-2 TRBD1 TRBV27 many CASSTGTGRTGELFF TGTGCCAGCAGTACCGGGACAGGGCGCACCGGGGAGCTGTTTTTT
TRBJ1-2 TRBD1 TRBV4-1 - CASSQGTGGSYTF TGCGCCAGCAGCCAAGGGACAGGGGGCAGCTACACCTTC
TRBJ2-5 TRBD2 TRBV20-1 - CSASGVGGGQETQYF TGCAGTGCTAGTGGAGTGGGCGGGGGACAAGAGACCCAGTACTTC
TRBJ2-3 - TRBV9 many CASSVGGSITDTQYF TGTGCCAGCAGCGTAGGAGGGAGTATCACAGATACGCAGTATTTT
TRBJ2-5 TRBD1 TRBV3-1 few CASSYRGLDSETQYF TGTGCCAGCAGCTACAGGGGGCTCGATTCAGAGACCCAGTACTTC
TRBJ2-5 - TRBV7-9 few CASSPYPGTLESETQYF TGTGCCAGCAGCCCCTACCCCGGCACCTTAGAATCGGAGACCCAGTACTTC
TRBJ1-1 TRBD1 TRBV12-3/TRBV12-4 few CAANRGNSEAFF TGTGCCGCGAACAGGGGAAACTCTGAAGCTTTCTTT
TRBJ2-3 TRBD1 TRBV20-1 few CSARHSTGTASTDTQYF TGCAGTGCTAGACACTCGACCGGGACAGCCAGCACAGATACGCAGTATTTT
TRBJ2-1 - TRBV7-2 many CASRGGSRINEQFF TGTGCCAGCAGAGGGGGAAGCCGGATCAATGAGCAGTTCTTC
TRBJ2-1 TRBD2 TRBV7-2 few CASSGIRGGTYNEQFF TGTGCCAGCAGCGGAATCCGGGGGGGCACCTACAATGAGCAGTTCTTC
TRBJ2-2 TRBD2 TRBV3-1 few CASSQDGGESWTGELFF TGTGCCAGCAGCCAAGATGGGGGGGAGAGTTGGACCGGGGAGCTGTTTTTT
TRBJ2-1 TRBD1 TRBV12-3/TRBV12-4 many CASSLGPGRGRNEQFF TGTGCCAGCAGTTTAGGTCCCGGCAGGGGGCGGAATGAGCAGTTCTTC
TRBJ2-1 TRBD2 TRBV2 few CASSWTSSLNEQFF TGTGCCAGCAGCTGGACTAGTTCCCTCAATGAGCAGTTCTTC
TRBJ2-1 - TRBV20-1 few CSADLSGNEQFF TGCAGTGCTGATCTTAGCGGCAATGAGCAGTTCTTC
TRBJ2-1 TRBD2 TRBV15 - CATSRSPTSGGASEQFF TGTGCCACCAGCAGGTCCCCTACTAGCGGGGGGGCATCTGAGCAGTTCTTC
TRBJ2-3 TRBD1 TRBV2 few CASSLQGVTDTQYF TGTGCCAGCAGTCTTCAGGGGGTAACAGATACGCAGTATTTT
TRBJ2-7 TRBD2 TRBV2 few CASSEEAGGPYEQYF TGTGCCAGCAGTGAAGAGGCGGGAGGGCCCTACGAGCAGTACTTC
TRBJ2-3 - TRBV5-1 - CASSLVTTSGDTQYF TGCGCCAGCAGCTTGGTAACCACCAGCGGAGATACGCAGTATTTT
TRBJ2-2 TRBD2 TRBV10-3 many CAISETDIAGVPTGELFF TGTGCCATCAGTGAGACAGACATAGCGGGAGTCCCCACCGGGGAGCTGTTTTTT
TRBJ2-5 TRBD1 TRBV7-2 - CASSPRDRRFGETQYF TGTGCCAGCAGCCCAAGGGACAGACGATTTGGGGAGACCCAGTACTTC
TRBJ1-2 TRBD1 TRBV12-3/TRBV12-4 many CASSLDREVYGYTF TGTGCCAGCAGTTTGGACAGGGAAGTTTATGGCTACACCTTC
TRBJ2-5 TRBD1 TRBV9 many CASSPWDRGTWETQYF TGTGCCAGCAGCCCCTGGGACAGGGGGACTTGGGAGACCCAGTACTTC
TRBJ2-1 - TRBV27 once CASSGRVGLGNEQFF TGTGCCAGCAGTGGCAGGGTGGGGTTGGGCAATGAGCAGTTCTTC
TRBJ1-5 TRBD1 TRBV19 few CASSSGGTSNQPQHF TGTGCCAGTAGTTCAGGGGGGACGAGCAATCAGCCCCAGCATTTT
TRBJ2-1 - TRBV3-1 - CASSRTGTPEDEQFF TGTGCCAGCAGCCGGACCGGGACCCCCGAGGATGAGCAGTTCTTC
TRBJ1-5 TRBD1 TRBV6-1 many CAIWGQLSNQPQHF TGTGCCATATGGGGACAGCTAAGCAATCAGCCCCAGCATTTT
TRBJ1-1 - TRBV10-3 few CAISVLDQGTEAFF TGTGCCATCAGTGTTTTAGATCAGGGCACTGAAGCTTTCTTT
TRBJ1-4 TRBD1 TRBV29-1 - CSVRQGTLTNEKLFF TGCAGCGTTCGACAGGGGACGTTAACTAATGAAAAACTGTTTTTT
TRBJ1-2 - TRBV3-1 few CASSGPSRGYTF TGTGCCAGCAGTGGGCCATCGAGGGGCTACACCTTC
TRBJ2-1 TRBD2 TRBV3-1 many CASSLTPGASGGRYNEQFF TGTGCCAGCAGCCTTACTCCGGGCGCAAGCGGGGGGCGGTACAATGAGCAGTTCTTC
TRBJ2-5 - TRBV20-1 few CSQTRGGETQYF TGCAGTCAAACCAGGGGAGGGGAGACCCAGTACTTC
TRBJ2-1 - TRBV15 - CATSPSTDSYNEQFF TGTGCCACCAGCCCCTCCACGGACTCCTACAATGAGCAGTTCTTC
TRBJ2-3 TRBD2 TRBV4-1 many CASSSSGGAGDTQYF TGTGCCAGCAGCAGTAGCGGGGGGGCCGGAGATACGCAGTATTTT
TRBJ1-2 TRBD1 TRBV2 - CASRGGQGSSYGYTF TGTGCCAGCAGGGGAGGACAGGGGAGTAGCTATGGCTACACCTTC
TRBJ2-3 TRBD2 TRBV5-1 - CASSRGGIRADTQYF TGCGCCAGCAGCCGGGGGGGGATTAGGGCAGATACGCAGTATTTT
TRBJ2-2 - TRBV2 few CASREAWGAPGELFF TGTGCCAGCAGGGAAGCGTGGGGGGCCCCCGGGGAGCTGTTTTTT
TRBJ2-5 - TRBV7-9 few CASSSRDLRETQYF TGTGCCAGCAGCTCCAGGGATTTGCGAGAGACCCAGTACTTC
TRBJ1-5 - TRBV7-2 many CASSLVSGGNQPQHF TGTGCCAGCAGCTTAGTCTCAGGGGGCAATCAGCCCCAGCATTTT
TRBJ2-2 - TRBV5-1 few CASRPTNTGELFF TGCGCCAGCAGGCCTACGAACACCGGGGAGCTGTTTTTT
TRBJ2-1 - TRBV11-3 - CASSTPGGWGGNEQFF TGTGCCAGCAGCACCCCAGGGGGGTGGGGCGGGAATGAGCAGTTCTTC
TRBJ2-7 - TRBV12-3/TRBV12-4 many CASSLSRGNSYEQYF TGTGCCAGCAGTTTATCCAGGGGTAACTCCTACGAGCAGTACTTC
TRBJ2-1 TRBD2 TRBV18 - CASSLDGGGEQFF TGTGCCAGCTCATTAGATGGCGGGGGTGAGCAGTTCTTC
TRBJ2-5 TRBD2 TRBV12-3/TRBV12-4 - CASSLSVPSGKTQYF TGTGCCAGCAGTTTATCGGTTCCTAGCGGGAAGACCCAGTACTTC
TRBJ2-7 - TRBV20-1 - CSASDRSIEQYF TGCAGTGCTAGTGACAGGTCGATCGAGCAGTACTTC
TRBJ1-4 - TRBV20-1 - CSAAGDEKLFF TGCAGTGCCGCCGGGGATGAAAAACTGTTTTTT
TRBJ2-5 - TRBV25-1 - CASSRTSQAGTAQYF TGTGCCAGCAGCAGGACAAGCCAAGCTGGGACGGCCCAGTACTTC